This T cell receptor beta chain was documented in a study of cytomegalovirus exposure and HLA in healthy donors. Study-wide points: Exclusion applied to some V segments, including TRBV6-2 and TRBV6-3, as they were indistinguishable.

Nominal health characterized the donors when sampled, though unrecorded immune exposures were likely. PCR amplification relied on 60 Vbeta primers (plus 13 Jbeta primers). TCRdb's table, derived via immunoSEQ multiplex PCR, lists solely in-frame clones and lacks some. The data hold 170,000 or so clones, with roughly 78% observed a single time. Trimming took 5 bases from V and 5 from J, leaving 18 bases between them. Germline loops: CDR1 MNHEY, CDR2 SMNVEV (reference sequence). The CDR3 consists of 15 residues. On this clone: Its matching antigen is unknown.

Material for sequencing was PBMCs. V usage is TRBV27 and J usage is TRBJ2-5; possible D gene TRBD2, 6 bases. This clonotype originated in a woman aged 40 to 50 in good health and CMV-seronegative. CDR3 in DNA: TGTGCCAGCAGTCCACGGGACCTTCGGGGGGAGACCCAGTACTTC. Amino acids: CASSPRDLRGETQYF.